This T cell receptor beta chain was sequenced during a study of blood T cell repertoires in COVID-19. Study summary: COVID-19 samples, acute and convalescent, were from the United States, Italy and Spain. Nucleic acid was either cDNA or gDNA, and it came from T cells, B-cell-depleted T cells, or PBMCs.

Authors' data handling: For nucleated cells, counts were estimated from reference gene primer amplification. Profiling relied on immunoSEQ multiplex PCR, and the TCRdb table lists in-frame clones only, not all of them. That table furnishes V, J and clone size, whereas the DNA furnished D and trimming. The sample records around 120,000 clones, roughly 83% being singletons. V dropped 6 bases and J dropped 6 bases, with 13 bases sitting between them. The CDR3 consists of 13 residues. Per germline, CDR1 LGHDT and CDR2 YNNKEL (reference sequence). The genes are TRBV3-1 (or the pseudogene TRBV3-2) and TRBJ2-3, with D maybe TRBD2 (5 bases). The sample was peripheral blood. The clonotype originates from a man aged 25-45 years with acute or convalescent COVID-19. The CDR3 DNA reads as TGTGCCAGCAGGGCCGGGGTGCTGGATACGCAGTATTTT. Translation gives CASRAGVLDTQYF.